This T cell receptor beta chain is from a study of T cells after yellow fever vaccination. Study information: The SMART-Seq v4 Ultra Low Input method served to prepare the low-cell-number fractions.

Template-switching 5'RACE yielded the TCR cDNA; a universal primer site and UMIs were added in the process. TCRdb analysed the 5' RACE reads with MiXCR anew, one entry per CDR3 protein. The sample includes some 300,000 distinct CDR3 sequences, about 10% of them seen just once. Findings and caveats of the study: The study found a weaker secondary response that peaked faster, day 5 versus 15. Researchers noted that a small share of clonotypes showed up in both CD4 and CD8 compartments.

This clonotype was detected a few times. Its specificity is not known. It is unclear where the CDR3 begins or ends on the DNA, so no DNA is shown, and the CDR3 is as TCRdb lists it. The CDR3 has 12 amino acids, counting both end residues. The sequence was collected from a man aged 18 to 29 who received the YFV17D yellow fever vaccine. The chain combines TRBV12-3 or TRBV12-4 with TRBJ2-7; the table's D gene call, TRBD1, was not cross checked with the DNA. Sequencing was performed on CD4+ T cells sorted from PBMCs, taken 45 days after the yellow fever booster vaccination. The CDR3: CASSFGQGILYF.